This T cell receptor beta chain was identified during a study of metastatic and nonmetastatic thyroid tumors. Study summary: Repertoires from blood and tumor or nodule tissue of malignant and benign thyroid patients were compared. Whole-study results and caveats: Compared with benign nodules, malignant thyroid tumors were reported to have significantly higher TCR beta diversity in both blood and tumor.

The length of the CDR3 is 12 residues. In the authors' methods: CDR3 differences across clinicopathological groups were used to build a distant-metastasis classifier for papillary thyroid cancer. MiXCR was used by TCRdb to re-call the PCR reads. The V and J calls were not made by the authors but by TCRdb's processing. Here the sample spans 15,000 to 20,000 clones, about 35% being singletons. All patients reached thyroid surgery having received no treatment beforehand. Notes on this clone: What it recognizes is unknown. One junction end disagrees with the germline gene, perhaps due to a read error.

The sequenced sample was tumor tissue. The chain couples TRBV12-3 or TRBV12-4 to TRBJ1-2; D is uncertain. This clonotype originated in a male donor with papillary thyroid cancer or a benign thyroid nodule (not recorded which). Some clones in this sample may be carry-over from other donors' samples. The CDR3 sequence: CTSSSSSDGYTF. CDR3 DNA: TGTACCAGCAGTTCGAGCTCCGATGGCTACACCTTC.